The clone carrying this T cell receptor beta chain was recorded once. This sample is drawn from a study of cytomegalovirus exposure and HLA in healthy donors. Sequencing was performed with immunoSEQ multiplex PCR; in TCRdb, only in-frame clones are kept and a portion is missing. The sample holds roughly 150,000 clones; roughly 95% are singletons and the top ten take 0.8% to 0.95%. Germline V gene lookup returns CDR1 LGHNA and CDR2 YSLEER. The CDR3 runs to 17 residues. The J segment lost 1 base and the V segment lost 3 bases, leaving 9 bases of the junction unmatched. This TCR came from a woman aged 18-35 years in good health and CMV-seronegative. Sequenced input: PBMCs. The rearrangement uses TRBV4-3 and TRBJ2-7, with 10 bases lining up with TRBD1. CDR3 residues: CASSQLSPGQGSYEQYF. The CDR3 coding sequence is TGCGCCAGCAGCCAGCTTTCTCCGGGACAGGGGTCCTACGAGCAGTACTTC.